The text below deals with one T cell receptor (beta chain). This specimen comes from a study of blood T cell repertoires in COVID-19. The CDR3 sequence is 20 residues long. Trimming at V came to 0 bases and at J to 0 bases, leaving 7 bases not matched to a gene. Per the germline V gene, CDR1 is LGHNA and CDR2 is YNFKEQ. Assay used: immunoSEQ multiplex PCR; TCRdb lists only in-frame clones, some missing. The sample lists 25,000 to 35,000 clones; around 82% were seen once. The genes are TRBV4-2 and TRBJ2-1; 14 nucleotides line up with TRBD2. Source material: peripheral blood. This sequence originates from an older man with active COVID-19. CDR3 region: CASSQDPRLAGGSSYNEQFF. In nucleotides, the CDR3 is TGTGCCAGCAGCCAAGACCCCAGACTAGCGGGGGGGAGCTCCTACAATGAGCAGTTCTTC.